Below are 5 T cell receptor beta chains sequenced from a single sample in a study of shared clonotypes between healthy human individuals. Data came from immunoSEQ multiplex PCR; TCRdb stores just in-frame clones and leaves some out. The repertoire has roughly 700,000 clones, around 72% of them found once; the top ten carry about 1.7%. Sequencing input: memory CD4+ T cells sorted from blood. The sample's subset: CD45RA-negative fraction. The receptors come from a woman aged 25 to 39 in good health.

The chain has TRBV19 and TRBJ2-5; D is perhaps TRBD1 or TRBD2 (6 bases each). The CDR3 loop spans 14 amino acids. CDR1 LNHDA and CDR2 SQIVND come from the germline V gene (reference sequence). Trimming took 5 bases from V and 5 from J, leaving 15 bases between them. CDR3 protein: CASSPGAWTETQYF. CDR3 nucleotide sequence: TGTGCCAGTAGTCCGGGGGCATGGACGGAGACCCAGTACTTC.

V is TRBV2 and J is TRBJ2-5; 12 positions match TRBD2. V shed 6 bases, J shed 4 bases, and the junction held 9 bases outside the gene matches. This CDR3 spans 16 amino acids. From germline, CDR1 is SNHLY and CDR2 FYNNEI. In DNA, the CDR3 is TGTGCCAGCAGCCCCCAGGAGGGACTAGCGGGAGAGACCCAGTACTTC. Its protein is CASSPQEGLAGETQYF.

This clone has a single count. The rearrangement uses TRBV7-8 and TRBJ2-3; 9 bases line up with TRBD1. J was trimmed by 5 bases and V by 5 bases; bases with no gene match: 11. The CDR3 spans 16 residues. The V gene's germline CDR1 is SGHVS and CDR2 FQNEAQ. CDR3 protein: CASSLTGTGSRDTQYF. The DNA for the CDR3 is TGTGCCAGCAGCCTTACCGGGACAGGGAGTAGAGATACGCAGTATTTT.

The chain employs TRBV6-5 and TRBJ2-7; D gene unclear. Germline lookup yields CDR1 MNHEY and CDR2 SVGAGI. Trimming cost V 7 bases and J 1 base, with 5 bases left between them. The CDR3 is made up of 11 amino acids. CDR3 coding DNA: TGTGCCAGCAAGGTGTCCTACGAGCAGTACTTC. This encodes CASKVSYEQYF.

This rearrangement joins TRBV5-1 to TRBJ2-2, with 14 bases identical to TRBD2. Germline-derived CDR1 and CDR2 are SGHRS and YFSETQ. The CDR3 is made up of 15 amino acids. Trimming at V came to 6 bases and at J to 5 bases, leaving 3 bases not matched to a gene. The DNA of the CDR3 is TGCGCCAGCACAGGACTAGCGGGAGGAACCGGGGAGCTGTTTTTT. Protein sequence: CASTGLAGGTGELFF.